The T cell receptor beta chain under discussion was sequenced for a study of cytomegalovirus exposure and HLA in healthy donors. As for this clone: Its cognate antigen is unknown.

The study, taken as a whole, reports: There were 164 TCR beta chains listed as cytomegalovirus-associated. The study found most TCR sequences rare, yet found some public TCRs in many donors. Later analysis identified a missense DCLRE1C variant that was linked to TCR beta V- and J-gene trimming.

The PCR used 60 Vbeta and 13 Jbeta primers. Method: immunoSEQ multiplex PCR; TCRdb's copy keeps in-frame clones and lacks some. The sample has some 130,000 clones; over 65% are singletons. Germline CDR1 is SNHLY and CDR2 is FYNNEI. The CDR3 extends over 13 amino acids. V lost 7 bases and J 2 bases, leaving 11 bases between the germline ends. V and J are TRBV2 and TRBJ2-5, with D perhaps TRBD1 (6 bases). Sequencing was done on a sample of PBMCs. The sequence was obtained from a woman in her thirties in good health and CMV-seropositive. The CDR3 sequence is CASTKDRQETQYF. In nucleotides, the CDR3 is TGTGCCAGCACTAAGGACAGACAAGAGACCCAGTACTTC.